These 20 T cell receptor beta chains share one sample of origin, sequenced in a study of control samples from healthy donors and cancer patients. Clones were read by immunoSEQ multiplex PCR, and TCRdb kept only the in-frame ones, dropping some. Of roughly 100,000 clones in the sample, about four fifths were seen once. Sequencing input: blood. Receptors were obtained from a woman aged 45-60 years in good health.

The DNA for the CDR3 is TGTGCCAGTAGTATAGTTCGCGGGATTGGAAGCACAGATACGCAGTATTTT. Translation gives CASSIVRGIGSTDTQYF. The rearrangement uses TRBV19 and TRBJ2-3; weak D call: TRBD2 (6 bases). The CDR3 runs 17 residues. Trimming shortened V by 1 base and J by 0 bases, and 14 bases separated the two germline ends. The germline V gene has CDR1 LNHDA and CDR2 SQIVND (reference sequence).

This clone was detected only a few times. The CDR3 protein is CASSSGTGGSIEAFF. The DNA for the CDR3 is TGTGCCAGCAGTTCCGGGACAGGGGGCTCGATTGAAGCTTTCTTT. The chain is built from TRBV27 and TRBJ1-1, with 12 bases matching TRBD1. The germline CDR1 and CDR2 sequences are MNHEY and SMNVEV (reference sequence). Unmatched junction bases numbered 7, after V lost 4 bases and J lost 7 bases. The CDR3 extends over 15 amino acids.

The count of this clone is one. V and J are TRBV19 and TRBJ2-5; either TRBD1 or TRBD2 may supply D (6 bases each). The germline V gene has CDR1 LNHDA and CDR2 SQIVND (reference sequence). The V gene lost 3 bases and the J gene lost 3 bases, with 11 bases spanning the gap. The CDR3 consists of 14 residues. The CDR3 loop reads CASSITGAKETQYF. CDR3 coding DNA: TGTGCCAGTAGTATCACGGGGGCAAAAGAGACCCAGTACTTC.

V and J are TRBV7-9 and TRBJ2-1; 8 nucleotides line up with TRBD2. The V gene end was trimmed by 5 bases and the J gene end by 1 base; junction bases not matched to a gene: 4. This CDR3 contains 15 residues. CDR1 SEHNR and CDR2 FQNEAQ come from the germline V gene (reference sequence). The chain's CDR3 is CASSTSGSSYNEQFF. The CDR3, as DNA: TGTGCCAGCAGCACAAGCGGGAGTTCCTACAATGAGCAGTTCTTC.

This chain connects TRBV10-3 to TRBJ1-3; D is unresolved. This CDR3 has 16 amino acids. The V and J ends lost 3 bases and 0 bases respectively, with 12 bases between them. Germline V lookup: CDR1 ENHRY, CDR2 SYGVKD. The CDR3, as DNA: TGTGCCATCAGTGAACTTTCTCGGGTCTCTGGAAACACCATATATTTT. Translated: CAISELSRVSGNTIYF.

This sequence joins TRBV28 and TRBJ1-3; 7 bases align to TRBD1. Unmatched junction bases numbered 9, after V lost 4 bases and J lost 0 bases. CDR1 and CDR2 (germline): MDHEN, SYDVKM. The CDR3 runs to 17 residues. The DNA for the CDR3 is TGTGCCAGCAGTTCATCGACAGGGCCCTACTCTGGAAACACCATATATTTT. Protein product: CASSSSTGPYSGNTIYF. Drawing the rest from reference TRBV28 and TRBJ1-3, the complete variable domain is DVKVTQSSRYLVKRTGEKVFLECVQDMDHENMFWYRQDPGLGLRLIYFSYDVKMKEKGDIPEGYSVSREKKERFSLILESASTNQTSMYLCASSSSTGPYSGNTIYFGEGSWLTVV.

The genes are TRBV4-2 and TRBJ1-2; D remains ambiguous. V was clipped by 2 bases and J by 0 bases, with 10 bases between them. CDR3 length: 15 amino acids. Germline lookup yields CDR1 LGHNA and CDR2 YNFKEQ. CDR3: CASSQSGLANYGYTF. CDR3 DNA: TGTGCCAGCAGCCAATCAGGTTTAGCTAACTATGGCTACACCTTC.

V is TRBV6-1 and J is TRBJ2-3; 11 bases are shared with TRBD1. This CDR3 spans 17 amino acids. Germline V gene data show CDR1 as MNHNS and CDR2 as SASEGT. After removal of 4 bases from V and 2 bases from J, the junction contained 8 bases not matched to a gene. The CDR3 region is CASSVGTGGIITDTQYF. CDR3 in DNA: TGTGCCAGCAGTGTAGGGACAGGGGGTATAATCACAGATACGCAGTATTTT.

The CDR3 DNA follows: TGTGCCACCCGAAAAGGTGGGGGGTTAGAGGAAAAACTGTTTTTT. It specifies CATRKGGGLEEKLFF. This chain links TRBV15 with TRBJ1-4; D possibly corresponds to TRBD1 (5 bases). The CDR3 is 15 amino acids. The V end lost 8 bases, the J end lost 8 bases, and 21 bases lay between the germline ends. Germline V gene sequence: CDR1 LNHNV, CDR2 YYDKDF (reference sequence).

V usage is TRBV6-5 and J usage is TRBJ2-1; D gene uncertain. V lost 3 bases, J lost 6 bases, and 12 bases lay in between. This CDR3 spans 14 amino acids. The V gene's germline CDR1 is MNHEY and CDR2 SVGAGI. The CDR3 bases are TGTGCCAGCAGTTATTTCGACGGGTCCAATGAGCAGTTCTTC. Its translation: CASSYFDGSNEQFF.

The chain employs TRBV6-6 and TRBJ2-7; D is undetermined. This CDR3 contains 13 residues. The V gene lost 2 bases and the J gene lost 0 bases, with 5 bases spanning the gap. In germline, CDR1 is MNHNY, CDR2 SVGAGI (reference sequence). The CDR3 nucleotides read TGTGCCAGCAGTTACCCCCCCTCCTACGAGCAGTACTTC. This sequence encodes CASSYPPSYEQYF.

The chain joins TRBV9 to TRBJ1-2; 8 bases line up with TRBD1. CDR3 length equals 16 residues. J lost 3 bases, V lost 2 bases, and 9 bases had no gene match. Germline CDR1 is SGDLS and CDR2 is YYNGEE. CDR3 amino acids: CASSVGVTGDDYGYTF. For the CDR3, the DNA is TGTGCCAGCAGCGTGGGGGTGACAGGGGATGACTATGGCTACACCTTC.

This sequence joins TRBV5-4 and TRBJ2-2, with D uncertain. There are 16 residues in the CDR3. V was pared by 0 bases and J by 3 bases, with 12 bases between. CDR1 and CDR2 (germline): SGHNT, YYREEE (reference sequence). The DNA of the CDR3 is TGTGCCAGCAGCTTGGTTCACCCCTGGGACACCGGGGAGCTGTTTTTT. Translating gives CASSLVHPWDTGELFF. The entire variable domain, with the rest obtained from reference TRBV5-4 and TRBJ2-2, is as follows: ETGVTQSPTHLIKTRGQQVTLRCSSQSGHNTVSWYQQALGQGPQFIFQYYREEENGRGNFPPRFSGLQFPNYSSELNVNALELDDSALYLCASSLVHPWDTGELFFGEGSRLTVL.

This clone was seen only a few times. The chain has TRBV2 and TRBJ1-5; D possibly corresponds to TRBD1 (6 bases). Deletions cut 6 bases from V and 6 bases from J, with 15 bases between. Germline CDR1 is SNHLY and CDR2 is FYNNEI. The CDR3 spans 14 residues. This CDR3 is CASRNQQGSQPQHF. In nucleotides, the CDR3 is TGTGCCAGCAGGAATCAACAGGGATCTCAGCCCCAGCATTTT.

The chain has TRBV29-1 and TRBJ1-6; maybe TRBD1 (6 bases). Germline V gene lookup returns CDR1 SQVTM and CDR2 ANQGSEA. V lost 0 bases and J 15 bases, leaving 15 bases between the germline ends. The CDR3 runs 13 residues. The CDR3 protein is CSVEDQQGRGLHF. CDR3 nucleotides: TGCAGCGTTGAAGACCAACAGGGTAGGGGCCTCCACTTT. The full variable domain, in which reference TRBV29-1 and TRBJ1-6 provide the parts outside the CDR3, is SAVISQKPSRDICQRGTSLTIQCQVDSQVTMMFWYRQQPGQSLTLIATANQGSEATYESGFVIDKFPISRPNLTFSTLTVSNMSPEDSSIYLCSVEDQQGRGLHFGNGTRLTVT.

The rearrangement joins TRBV29-1 to TRBJ2-1; 9 bases match TRBD1. The CDR3 extends over 14 amino acids. V trimming: 7 bases; J trimming: 8 bases; junction bases outside the gene matches: 12. Germline V gives CDR1 SQVTM, CDR2 ANQGSEA. The CDR3 loop is CSAYPGDRDDEQFF. DNA of the CDR3: TGCAGCGCATATCCGGGGGACAGGGATGATGAGCAGTTCTTC.

The chain is built from TRBV11-3 and TRBJ2-1; possible D gene TRBD2, 6 bases. Germline CDR1 and CDR2: SGHNT and YENEEA. Trimming took off 1 base at V and 7 bases at J, with 11 bases between the two ends. This CDR3 is built from 14 residues. The CDR3 spells CASSLAGVGNEQFF. The CDR3, as DNA: TGTGCCAGCAGCTTAGCGGGGGTGGGGAATGAGCAGTTCTTC. The full variable domain, completed using reference TRBV11-3 and TRBJ2-1, is EAGVVQSPRYKIIEKKQPVAFWCNPISGHNTLYWYLQNLGQGPELLIRYENEEAVDDSQLPKDRFSAERLKGVDSTLKIQPAELGDSAVYLCASSLAGVGNEQFFGPGTRLTVL.

The rearrangement joins TRBV7-3 to TRBJ1-2; no reliable D call. CDR3 length: 13 amino acids. Trimming left V 2 bases short and J 2 bases short, with 6 bases between. Germline loops: CDR1 SGHTA, CDR2 FQGTGA. Here the CDR3 DNA reads TGTGCCAGCAGCTTACACAGCAACTATGGCTACACCTTC. Translation gives CASSLHSNYGYTF.

V gene TRBV29-1 combines with J gene TRBJ1-4; no reliable D call. The CDR3 runs 14 residues. Germline CDR1 and CDR2: SQVTM and ANQGSEA. The germline V and J ends were trimmed by 4 bases and 0 bases, with 9 bases remaining between them. This CDR3 reads CSVGRSSTNEKLFF. In nucleotides, the CDR3 is TGCAGCGTTGGACGGAGCTCAACTAATGAAAAACTGTTTTTT.

By sample share, this clone is medium-sized (0.01 to 0.1%). Other DNA sequences in this specimen translate into the identical CDR3. The chain has TRBV4-3 and TRBJ2-1, with D uncertain. The CDR3 consists of 15 residues. Trimming stripped 0 bases from V and 9 bases from J, with 15 bases between. Germline-derived CDR1 and CDR2 are LGHNA and YSLEER. Here the CDR3 reads CASSQDSSGKVEQFF. CDR3 DNA: TGCGCCAGCAGCCAAGATAGCTCAGGAAAGGTTGAGCAGTTCTTC.